The T cell receptor (beta chain) described here comes from a study of post-analysis software for immune sequencing data. In the study overall: Several disease courses (relapsing-remitting, secondary progressive and progressive-relapsing) of multiple sclerosis were included.

TCR beta cDNA libraries had unique molecular identifiers. It was from roughly 1 to 10 million T cells that 500,000 to 600,000 cDNA molecules came. TCRdb re-called the PCR reads through MiXCR, storing one row per CDR3 protein. This table has fewer than 850,000 distinct CDR3 sequences, just over 45% appearing once. V lost 6 bases to trimming and J lost 3 bases, with 11 bases between them. The CDR3 covers 12 residues. The germline V gene encodes CDR1 SQVTM and CDR2 ANQGSEA. Study-level points and caveats: The normalized Chao1 diversity of multiple sclerosis patients was significantly lower than that of controls. Comparison of patients with controls showed roughly five TRBV segments more frequent in patients, TRBV5-6, TRBV5-1 and TRBV20-1 among them. With F measure, samples from one preparation batch clustered together strongly.

A remark on this clonotype: Its antigen is currently unknown.

The TCR comes from a girl between 10 and 17 years old with multiple sclerosis. The rearrangement uses TRBV29-1 and TRBJ1-1, with D possibly matching TRBD1 (6 bases). The sample consisted of blood. The DNA for the CDR3 is TGCAGCGTCCTGAAGGGGGACACTGAAGCTTTCTTT. Amino acids: CSVLKGDTEAFF.